The entry that follows covers one T cell receptor (beta chain) sequence. Its target is not known. The data were produced by immunoSEQ multiplex PCR, yet TCRdb's version contains in-frame clones alone and is incomplete. The table shows fewer than 300,000 clones, with approximately 76% occurring only once. The record originates from a study of cytotoxic CD8 clonotypes in ibrutinib-treated CLL. Findings and caveats of the study: Sampling schedules were unmatched across sustained-remission and progressing patients.

Cryopreserved PBMCs were the source of around 2 micrograms of genomic DNA, which went to TCR beta libraries. The germline CDR1 and CDR2 sequences are SNHLY and FYNNEI. CDR3 length: 15 residues. V dropped 8 bases and J dropped 6 bases, with 22 bases sitting between them. This chain links TRBV2 with TRBJ1-2; a possible D gene is TRBD1 (5 bases). The TCR originated in a human donor with chronic lymphocytic leukemia. The source was PBMCs, collected at disease progression, from a patient treated with ibrutinib. DNA of the CDR3: TGTGCCAGCTTCAACGGGGCACTCAGTGGGAATGGCTACACCTTC. This sequence encodes CASFNGALSGNGYTF.